This TCR beta chain was obtained from a study of vaccination and CD4 T cells after COVID-19. About the study: Post-COVID draws followed diagnosis by a median around 95 days (range 35 to 161).

Trimming removed 8 bases from V and 6 bases from J; junction bases left unmatched: 12. Per the germline V gene, CDR1 is MNHEY and CDR2 is SVGEGT. The CDR3 has 15 amino acids. The Oncomine TCR Beta short-read assay sequenced DNA from cultured CD4+ T cells. Each CDR3 protein is one row after TCRdb ran MiXCR on the PCR reads. The sample yields 9,900 or so distinct CDR3 sequences, approximately 73% seen once. Sample treatment: approximately 10-day PBMC culture with coronavirus spike peptide pools or control peptides (ViraFEST assay). Following expansion of antigen-specific T cells with peptide pools, ViraFEST then sequenced TCRs. PCR-confirmed positives ranged from March to December 2020, preceding US Alpha, Beta and Delta variants. When roughly 10 days of culture had elapsed, CD4+ T cells were isolated by negative selection. As to this clonotype: Its specificity is not known.

This TCR was recovered from a human donor who had recovered from COVID-19. Sequencing used CD4+ T cells from blood, cultured in vitro. The V and J genes are TRBV6-2 or TRBV6-3 and TRBJ1-5; 8 nucleotides match TRBD1. CDR3 in DNA: TGTGCCAGCGGACCCCAGGGGGCACCAACTCAGCCCCAGCATTTT. Protein product: CASGPQGAPTQPQHF.